This entry lists 17 T cell receptor beta chains sequenced from one sample in a study of early T cells in non-severe SARS-CoV-2 infection (dated by TCRdb to the early 2020s). Library prep was done by 5' RACE. Sequencer: NextSeq 500. TCRdb took the public reads, trimmed them with fastp at Q25, ran MiXCR for clone calling and kept in-frame beta chains. Each CDR3 protein gets just one entry, which takes the most common genes and DNA from the rows behind it. In this sample the table shows over 75,000 distinct CDR3 sequences, 14% to 15% of which occur a single time. The ten top clones hold less than 6% of the sample. The material sequenced was whole blood. These receptors were taken from an adult who was a healthcare worker with PCR-confirmed SARS-CoV-2 infection or an uninfected control (not recorded which).

This clonotype has only a few counts. V is TRBV20-1 and J is TRBJ2-1; TRBD2 matches 9 bases. The CDR3 spans 14 residues. Germline CDR1 and CDR2: DFQATT and SNEGSKA (reference sequence). J was trimmed by 6 bases and V by 4 bases; bases with no gene match: 7. The CDR3 protein is CSATRLAAPNEQFF. The CDR3 DNA is TGCAGTGCTACTAGACTAGCGGCCCCCAATGAGCAGTTCTTC.

A few counts support this clonotype. The J gene is TRBJ2-1, the V gene TRBV6-5; D uncertain. The CDR3 has 17 residues. The V end was cut by 7 bases, the J end by 2 bases, with 21 bases between. Germline V gene data show CDR1 as MNHEY and CDR2 as SVGAGI. CDR3 region: CASKPWARHQPYNEQFF. As DNA, the CDR3 is TGTGCCAGCAAACCCTGGGCAAGGCACCAACCCTACAATGAGCAGTTCTTC.

This clonotype was recorded once. A read error may account for a junction end that differs from germline. The V and J genes are TRBV29-1 and TRBJ2-1, with TRBD1 as a possible D gene (6 bases). The CDR3 contains 9 residues. Germline V gives CDR1 SQVTM, CDR2 ANQGSEA. The CDR3 coding sequence is TGTAGCGCCGGACAGGAGCAGTTCTTC. This sequence encodes CSAGQEQFF.

This clonotype was counted between two and nine times. This chain links TRBV7-9 with TRBJ2-7; possible D gene TRBD2, 5 bases. Trimming pared 5 bases from V and 3 bases from J, leaving 14 bases between. Germline-derived CDR1 and CDR2 are SEHNR and FQNEAQ (reference sequence). CDR3 length: 14 residues. The CDR3 spells CASSRGWAHYEQYF. CDR3 bases: TGTGCCAGCAGCCGGGGTTGGGCACACTACGAGCAGTACTTC.

The chain is built from TRBV7-8 and TRBJ2-7; 10 nucleotides line up with TRBD1. Trimming at V came to 2 bases and at J to 3 bases, leaving 4 bases not matched to a gene. This CDR3 is 15 amino acids long. CDR1 is SGHVS, CDR2 FQNEAQ, per germline. CDR3 loop: CASSLTDRGGYEQYF. CDR3 DNA: TGTGCCAGCAGCTTAACGGACAGGGGGGGCTACGAGCAGTACTTC.

The chain uses TRBV6-1 and TRBJ2-7, with D uncertain. Looked up from germline, CDR1 is MNHNS and CDR2 is SASEGT. CDR3 size: 13 residues. V lost 11 bases and J 3 bases, leaving 17 bases between the germline ends. The CDR3 region has the DNA TGTGCCGCCCAACTCACCCTCTACTACGAGCAGTACTTC. Translating gives CAAQLTLYYEQYF.

This clonotype was counted a few times. The chain is built from TRBV20-1 and TRBJ1-1; no reliable D call. The CDR3 extends over 8 amino acids. Trimming took off 1 base at V and 11 bases at J, with 2 bases between the two ends. The germline V gene encodes CDR1 DFQATT and CDR2 SNEGSKA (reference sequence). The CDR3 sequence: CSARVAFF. The CDR3 nucleotides are TGCAGTGCTAGAGTGGCTTTCTTT.

J is TRBJ1-4 and V is TRBV7-9, with D maybe TRBD1 (6 bases). Trimming took off 5 bases at V and 6 bases at J, with 16 bases between the two ends. Germline CDR1 and CDR2: SEHNR and FQNEAQ (reference sequence). The CDR3 length is 15 residues. Here the CDR3 reads CASSPPVQGYEKLFF. The CDR3 DNA follows: TGTGCCAGCAGCCCGCCGGTACAGGGATATGAAAAACTGTTTTTT.

This clonotype was detected only a few times. The V gene is TRBV11-2, the J gene TRBJ2-5; D is undetermined. The germline V and J ends were trimmed by 7 bases and 5 bases, with 8 bases remaining between them. CDR1 SGHAT and CDR2 FQNNGV come from the germline V gene. This CDR3 has 11 residues. CDR3 region: CASKRSETQYF. The CDR3 DNA is TGTGCCAGCAAACGGAGCGAGACCCAGTACTTC.

V usage is TRBV4-2 and J usage is TRBJ1-1; D unclear. Per germline, CDR1 LGHNA and CDR2 YNFKEQ. The CDR3 is made up of 17 amino acids. V lost 2 bases, J lost 1 base, and 17 bases lay in between. The DNA for the CDR3 is TGTGCCAGCAGCCAAACCTTCCCTTTTGGGGAGAACACTGAAGCTTTCTTT. Protein sequence: CASSQTFPFGENTEAFF.

In this sample, this clonotype turned up a few times. This chain joins TRBV7-9 and TRBJ1-2; D unresolved. Germline V gene lookup returns CDR1 SEHNR and CDR2 FQNEAQ (reference sequence). With 1 base removed from V and 8 bases from J, the gap between germline ends came to 8 bases. The CDR3 has 12 amino acids. CDR3 nucleotide sequence: TGTGCCAGCAGCTTAGTAGGCAGGGGCTACACCTTC. This translates into CASSLVGRGYTF.

This clonotype was counted a few times. The chain combines TRBV7-8 with TRBJ1-5, with D tentatively TRBD1 (5 bases). The V gene's germline CDR1 is SGHVS and CDR2 FQNEAQ. V was clipped by 0 bases and J by 4 bases, with 10 bases between them. CDR3 length: 15 amino acids. The CDR3 coding sequence is TGTGCCAGCAGCTTAGCCGCTCAGGGTAATCAGCCCCAGCATTTT. Its translation: CASSLAAQGNQPQHF.

The rearrangement joins TRBV6-1 to TRBJ1-4, with 10 bases lining up with TRBD1. V trimming: 7 bases; J trimming: 6 bases; junction bases outside the gene matches: 5. The CDR3 totals 14 residues. Germline V gene sequence: CDR1 MNHNS, CDR2 SASEGT. As DNA, the CDR3 is TGTGCCAGCACGAGGGACAGGGGAGATGAAAAACTGTTTTTT. Translated: CASTRDRGDEKLFF.

The chain carries TRBV7-9 and TRBJ1-2, with D uncertain. Germline CDR1 is SEHNR and CDR2 is FQNEAQ (reference sequence). V lost 6 bases to trimming and J lost 6 bases, with 8 bases between them. The CDR3 length is 11 residues. The CDR3 DNA reads TGTGCCAGCAGGAACTTCGATGGCTACACCTTC. Protein sequence: CASRNFDGYTF.

This clonotype was recorded at least ten times. The chain is built from TRBV7-7 and TRBJ1-5; no firm D call. This CDR3 region has 14 residues. V was pared by 5 bases and J by 7 bases, with 15 bases between. Germline-derived CDR1 and CDR2 are SSHAT and FNYEAQ (reference sequence). The DNA for the CDR3 is TGTGCCAGCAGCCTAGAGGACGGGCCGCAGCCCCAGCATTTT. It yields the protein CASSLEDGPQPQHF.

CDR3: CSANRDSLNYNEQFF. The CDR3 DNA follows: TGCAGTGCTAACCGGGACTCCCTCAACTACAATGAGCAGTTCTTC. The chain links TRBV20-1 to TRBJ2-1, with D perhaps TRBD2 (6 bases). V shed 4 bases and J shed 3 bases, with 16 bases lying between them. Per the germline V gene, CDR1 is DFQATT and CDR2 is SNEGSKA (reference sequence). The length of the CDR3 is 15 residues.

This clonotype was detected many times. The chain has TRBV12-3 or TRBV12-4 and TRBJ2-5, with D uncertain. The CDR3 spans 11 residues. Trimming took 4 bases from V and 5 from J, leaving 5 bases between them. The CDR3 DNA is TGTGCCAGCAGTTCCAGTGAGACCCAGTACTTC. It is translated as CASSSSETQYF.